This TCR beta chain came from a study of cytomegalovirus exposure and HLA in healthy donors. Clones were read by immunoSEQ multiplex PCR, and TCRdb kept only the in-frame ones, dropping some. Counted here are 120,000 to 150,000 clones, approximately 91% occurring once; the ten biggest clones make up 0.6% to 0.8%. The sequence came from a man between 18 and 35 years old in good health and CMV-seronegative. Sequencing input: PBMCs.

The CDR3 DNA is TGCGCCAGCAGCTTGACTGGGGAGCGAGGTGAAAAACTGTTTTTT. It encodes CASSLTGERGEKLFF. The chain carries TRBV5-1 and TRBJ1-4; D is undetermined. The germline V gene has CDR1 SGHRS and CDR2 YFSETQ. With 1 base removed from V and 7 bases from J, the gap between germline ends came to 14 bases. This CDR3 has 15 amino acids.